The 29 T cell receptor beta chains listed next were all sequenced from one sample in a study of cytomegalovirus exposure and HLA in healthy donors. Vbeta (60) and Jbeta (13) primers were used in the PCR. Clones were sequenced by immunoSEQ multiplex PCR, and TCRdb holds only the in-frame ones, with some missing. The sample includes about 140,000 clones, 55% to 75% of them seen just once. Sequenced material: PBMCs. The receptors shown here come from a man between 45 and 60 years old in good health and CMV-seropositive.

This clone was detected once. The CDR3 nucleotides read TGTGCCAGCAGCGTACGAGGGGGGGGGACCCAGTACTTC. It yields the protein CASSVRGGGTQYF. The rearrangement joins TRBV9 to TRBJ2-5; D perhaps matches TRBD2 (7 bases). Germline CDR1 SGDLS, CDR2 YYNGEE. This CDR3 comprises 13 residues. V was cut by 1 base and J by 7 bases, with 11 bases left in between.

V is TRBV4-1 and J is TRBJ1-1; possible D gene TRBD1, 6 bases. The germline gives CDR1 MGHRA, CDR2 YSYEKL. The CDR3 consists of 18 residues. V lost 1 base and J 1 base, leaving 19 bases between the germline ends. The CDR3 DNA follows: TGCGCCAGCAGCCAAGGGGGGCTACTGGGGTTAGGGAACACTGAAGCTTTCTTT. The encoded protein is CASSQGGLLGLGNTEAFF.

This clone was observed a handful of times. V usage is TRBV10-1 and J usage is TRBJ2-1, with a weak D call TRBD1 (5 bases). The V and J ends lost 3 bases and 10 bases respectively, with 13 bases between them. This CDR3 has 13 amino acids. Germline V gene data show CDR1 as WNHNN and CDR2 as SYGVQD (reference sequence). The CDR3 sequence is CASSDPPGREQFF. In DNA form, the CDR3 reads TGCGCCAGCAGTGACCCACCAGGGCGGGAGCAGTTCTTC.

The chain links TRBV18 to TRBJ2-5; 7 bases align to TRBD1. TRBJ2-7 matches the DNA end more closely, so the J call is doubtful. This CDR3 region has 14 residues. Germline V lookup: CDR1 KGHSH, CDR2 LQKENI. In nucleotides, the CDR3 is TGTGCCAGCTCACCAGGGACAGACTCCTACGAGCAGTACTTC. Encoded protein: CASSPGTDSYEQYF.

V usage is TRBV18 and J usage is TRBJ2-1; 9 bases agree with TRBD2. The CDR3 is 15 residues long. Germline CDR1 and CDR2: KGHSH and LQKENI. The trim removed 2 bases at V and 7 bases at J, leaving 6 bases unmatched. CDR3 amino acids: CASSPDKREVNEQFF. The CDR3 region has the DNA TGTGCCAGCTCACCAGATAAGCGGGAGGTGAATGAGCAGTTCTTC.

The rearrangement joins TRBV19 to TRBJ2-2; possibly TRBD1 for D (6 bases). V was clipped by 5 bases and J by 2 bases, with 9 bases between them. The CDR3 contains 14 residues. The germline CDR1 and CDR2 sequences are LNHDA and SQIVND (reference sequence). CDR3: CASSPTGNTGELFF. The CDR3 DNA reads TGTGCCAGTAGTCCGACAGGAAACACCGGGGAGCTGTTTTTT.

The rearrangement links TRBV9 to TRBJ2-3; TRBD2 matches 9 bases. CDR3 length equals 15 residues. J gave up 5 bases and V 0 bases, and 4 bases lay outside the gene matches. The germline gives CDR1 SGDLS, CDR2 YYNGEE. The chain's CDR3 is CASSVVAGVKDTQYF. DNA for the CDR3: TGTGCCAGCAGCGTAGTAGCGGGAGTAAAAGATACGCAGTATTTT. The full variable domain, with the rest looked up from reference TRBV9 and TRBJ2-3, is DSGVTQTPKHLITATGQRVTLRCSPRSGDLSVYWYQQSLDQGLQFLIQYYNGEERAKGNILERFSAQQFPDLHSELNLSSLELGDSALYFCASSVVAGVKDTQYFGPGTRLTVL.

This clone has only a few counts. This rearrangement joins TRBV10-3 to TRBJ2-4, with 7 bases identical to TRBD2. The CDR3 extends over 14 amino acids. The junction had 9 bases not matched to a gene; V was cut back by 6 bases and J by 7 bases. From germline, CDR1 is ENHRY and CDR2 SYGVKD. CDR3 nucleotide sequence: TGTGCCATCAGACTCGACGTGGGGGGGAACATTCAGTACTTC. Amino acids: CAIRLDVGGNIQYF.

J is TRBJ2-1 and V is TRBV11-1, with TRBD2 matching 10 bases. With 5 bases clipped from V and 3 bases from J, the junction kept 7 bases outside the gene matches. Germline loops: CDR1 SGHAT, CDR2 FQDESV (reference sequence). This CDR3 is built from 16 residues. This CDR3 is CASSSLAGASYNEQFF. CDR3 in DNA: TGTGCCAGCAGCAGTCTAGCGGGAGCGAGCTACAATGAGCAGTTCTTC.

This chain connects TRBV5-1 to TRBJ1-1; 9 nucleotides match TRBD1. Germline CDR1 and CDR2: SGHRS and YFSETQ. Trimming cost V 4 bases and J 6 bases; bases outside gene matches: 10. The CDR3 sequence is 15 residues long. CDR3: CASSRTGGEGSEAFF. CDR3 bases: TGCGCCAGCAGCCGAACAGGGGGCGAGGGATCTGAAGCTTTCTTT. The variable domain in full, completed from reference TRBV5-1 and TRBJ1-1, reads KAGVTQTPRYLIKTRGQQVTLSCSPISGHRSVSWYQQTPGQGLQFLFEYFSETQRNKGNFPGRFSGRQFSNSRSEMNVSTLELGDSALYLCASSRTGGEGSEAFFGQGTRLTVV.

The gene calls are TRBV18 and TRBJ1-4; D is undetermined. Germline V gives CDR1 KGHSH, CDR2 LQKENI. V lost 5 bases and J lost 0, with 7 bases in between. CDR3 length: 14 residues. The CDR3 region is CASSGGATNEKLFF. DNA for the CDR3: TGTGCCAGCTCAGGAGGAGCAACTAATGAAAAACTGTTTTTT. The full variable domain, in which reference TRBV18 and TRBJ1-4 provide the parts outside the CDR3, is NAGVMQNPRHLVRRRGQEARLRCSPMKGHSHVYWYRQLPEEGLKFMVYLQKENIIDESGMPKERFSAEFPKEGPSILRIQQVVRGDSAAYFCASSGGATNEKLFFGSGTQLSVL.

The genes are TRBV29-1 and TRBJ1-1; D is unclear. The V end was cut by 1 base, the J end by 1 base, with 13 bases between. CDR3 length equals 15 residues. CDR1 and CDR2 from the germline V gene are SQVTM and ANQGSEA. The CDR3 loop reads CSVEGVGGPNTEAFF. The DNA of the CDR3 is TGCAGCGTTGAAGGAGTGGGAGGGCCGAACACTGAAGCTTTCTTT.

The gene calls are TRBV11-2 and TRBJ2-5; TRBD2 matches 11 bases. Matching the DNA end better, TRBJ2-7 makes the J call doubtful. The CDR3 is 16 residues long. Looked up from germline, CDR1 is SGHAT and CDR2 is FQNNGV. The CDR3 reads CASSHQLAGVSYEQYF. As DNA, the CDR3 is TGTGCCAGCAGCCACCAACTAGCGGGAGTCTCCTACGAGCAGTACTTC.

This chain links TRBV11-2 with TRBJ2-7; a weak D match, TRBD1 (6 bases). The CDR3 spans 13 residues. V was cut by 4 bases and J by 6 bases, with 13 bases left in between. Per germline, CDR1 SGHAT and CDR2 FQNNGV. The CDR3 coding sequence is TGTGCCAGCAGCTCACAGGGAACAGGCGAGCAGTACTTC. Its protein product is CASSSQGTGEQYF.

This chain uses TRBV5-4 with TRBJ2-5, with 7 bases aligning to TRBD2. The J call may be incorrect, as the DNA end agrees better with TRBJ2-7. There are 15 residues in the CDR3. Germline V gene lookup returns CDR1 SGHNT and CDR2 YYREEE (reference sequence). In nucleotides, the CDR3 is TGTGCCTTCTCTGGGGGGGTCTCTCGGCGGAGCGAGCAGTACTTC. Translated: CAFSGGVSRRSEQYF.

The chain uses TRBV6-1 and TRBJ1-4; 7 bases are a match to TRBD1. The germline CDR1 and CDR2 sequences are MNHNS and SASEGT. The CDR3 is 12 amino acids. Germline trimming cut 5 bases from V and 8 bases from J; bases unmatched to any gene: 2. The CDR3: CASSQDREKLFF. The CDR3 DNA reads TGTGCCAGCAGTCAGGACAGGGAAAAACTGTTTTTT.

This clone turned up a few times. The rearrangement joins TRBV5-8 to TRBJ1-5; 7 positions agree with TRBD1. Trimming at V came to 5 bases and at J to 3 bases, leaving 5 bases not matched to a gene. The CDR3 length is 14 residues. The V gene's germline CDR1 is SGHTS and CDR2 YDEGEE. The CDR3: CASSSGQINQPQHF. DNA for the CDR3: TGTGCCAGCAGTTCGGGACAGATCAATCAGCCCCAGCATTTT.

This clone was seen ten or more times. V usage is TRBV10-3 and J usage is TRBJ2-1; TRBD2 might be the D (5 bases). V was pared by 8 bases and J by 8 bases, with 16 bases between. Per germline, CDR1 ENHRY and CDR2 SYGVKD. This CDR3 comprises 13 residues. The CDR3 loop is CAIGKSGNDEQFF. The CDR3 DNA is TGTGCCATCGGTAAATCCGGGAACGATGAGCAGTTCTTC.

This chain links TRBV27 with TRBJ2-5, with TRBD2 identical over 14 bases. Judging by the DNA end, TRBJ2-7 fits better; the J call may be wrong. Germline values: CDR1 MNHEY, CDR2 SMNVEV (reference sequence). This CDR3 contains 16 residues. The CDR3 sequence: CASYPAGTSGSYEQYF. DNA of the CDR3: TGTGCCTCCTACCCCGCCGGGACTAGCGGGAGCTACGAGCAGTACTTC.

The V gene is TRBV19, the J gene TRBJ1-1, with 7 bases lining up with TRBD1. The CDR3 contains 17 residues. CDR1 is LNHDA, CDR2 SQIVND, per germline (reference sequence). J gave up 0 bases and V 4 bases, and 11 bases lay outside the gene matches. The CDR3 nucleotides read TGTGCCAGTAGTAGCCCCCCAGGGGGGCTGTTGAACACTGAAGCTTTCTTT. It codes for CASSSPPGGLLNTEAFF.

V and J are TRBV5-1 and TRBJ2-7; 8 bases match TRBD1. CDR3 size: 14 residues. The ends lost 4 bases at V and 5 bases at J; junction bases unmatched: 8. The germline gives CDR1 SGHRS, CDR2 YFSETQ. CDR3 sequence: CASSPTLQGDEQYF. Written as DNA, the CDR3 is TGCGCCAGCAGCCCGACCTTACAGGGGGACGAGCAGTACTTC.

The rearrangement links TRBV9 to TRBJ2-5; 9 bases are shared with TRBD1. In germline, CDR1 is SGDLS, CDR2 YYNGEE. Trimming cost V 3 bases and J 5 bases; bases outside gene matches: 11. The CDR3 spans 16 residues. CDR3 sequence: CASSAGTGNIAETQYF. For the CDR3, the DNA is TGTGCCAGCAGCGCCGGGACAGGGAACATCGCGGAGACCCAGTACTTC.

This clone was counted at least ten times. The chain couples TRBV7-9 to TRBJ1-4; weak D call: TRBD1 (5 bases). The length of the CDR3 is 16 residues. CDR1 is SEHNR, CDR2 FQNEAQ, per germline (reference sequence). The V end lost 7 bases, the J end lost 3 bases, and 18 bases lay between the germline ends. The CDR3 here is CASTDSGGVSNEKLFF. In nucleotides, the CDR3 is TGTGCCAGCACCGATAGCGGGGGGGTGTCTAATGAAAAACTGTTTTTT.

This chain links TRBV5-1 with TRBJ2-5; perhaps TRBD1 as D (6 bases). The J call may be incorrect, as the DNA end agrees better with TRBJ2-7. CDR1 and CDR2 (germline): SGHRS, YFSETQ. The CDR3 loop spans 13 amino acids. As DNA, the CDR3 is TGCGCCAGCAGCTGGGGGCAGAACTACGAGCAGTACTTC. Protein product: CASSWGQNYEQYF.

The chain carries TRBV2 and TRBJ1-6; 7 bases are shared with TRBD1. CDR3 length: 15 amino acids. Losses at the gene ends were 1 base for V and 10 bases for J; bases not matched to a gene: 7. In germline, CDR1 is SNHLY, CDR2 FYNNEI. The CDR3 DNA sequence: TGTGCCAGCAGTGAAGACAGGGGAAGAGAATCACCCCTCCACTTT. Encoded protein: CASSEDRGRESPLHF. Complete variable domain (other parts from reference TRBV2 and TRBJ1-6): EPEVTQTPSHQVTQMGQEVILRCVPISNHLYFYWYRQILGQKVEFLVSFYNNEISEKSEIFDDQFSVERPDGSNFTLKIRSTKLEDSAMYFCASSEDRGRESPLHFGNGTRLTVT.

The chain carries TRBV18 and TRBJ1-1; TRBD1 might be the D (5 bases). This CDR3 has 13 amino acids. Germline V lookup: CDR1 KGHSH, CDR2 LQKENI. Trimming removed 5 bases at V and 1 base at J, with 8 bases between. The CDR3 coding sequence is TGTGCCAGCTCAACCACAGGGAACACTGAAGCTTTCTTT. Translating gives CASSTTGNTEAFF.

The chain carries TRBV19 and TRBJ1-1; 8 nucleotides line up with TRBD1. CDR3 length: 16 amino acids. The ends lost 5 bases at V and 0 bases at J; junction bases unmatched: 8. Germline lookup yields CDR1 LNHDA and CDR2 SQIVND (reference sequence). DNA for the CDR3: TGTGCCAGTAGTGTGGGACAGGTGATAATGAACACTGAAGCTTTCTTT. Protein: CASSVGQVIMNTEAFF.

This clone was picked up one time. The genes are TRBV6-1 and TRBJ2-3, with 9 bases aligning to TRBD1. The junction had 6 bases not matched to a gene; V was cut back by 5 bases and J by 3 bases. The CDR3 has 15 amino acids. Germline CDR1 MNHNS, CDR2 SASEGT. CDR3 protein: CASSTYRGPTDTQYF. The CDR3 coding sequence is TGTGCCAGCAGTACCTACAGGGGGCCGACAGATACGCAGTATTTT.

The chain has TRBV7-6 and TRBJ2-3; D is possibly TRBD2 (5 bases). Trimming removed 0 bases from V and 1 base from J, with 8 bases in between. Germline CDR1 reads SGHVS; CDR2 reads FNYEAQ. The CDR3 runs 15 residues. This chain's CDR3 is CASSLAWGGTDTQYF. CDR3 coding DNA: TGTGCCAGCAGCTTAGCGTGGGGAGGCACAGATACGCAGTATTTT.